One sample yielded the 24 T cell receptor beta chains listed below, sequenced in a study of blood T cell repertoires in COVID-19. Profiled with immunoSEQ multiplex PCR; TCRdb holds only in-frame clones, not every one. Among approximately 220,000 clones, 65% to 85% were seen once, and the ten largest hold around 2%. Input material: peripheral blood. The source is a woman aged 60 to 75 with acute or convalescent COVID-19.

V and J are TRBV27 and TRBJ1-2; D gene unclear. Trimming took off 3 bases at V and 0 bases at J, with 11 bases between the two ends. Germline loops: CDR1 MNHEY, CDR2 SMNVEV (reference sequence). The CDR3 loop spans 15 amino acids. CDR3 sequence: CASSFSHSTNYGYTF. CDR3 bases: TGTGCCAGCAGTTTTTCCCACAGCACTAACTATGGCTACACCTTC.

The chain has TRBV4-2 and TRBJ2-1, with D possibly TRBD2 on 6 matching bases. The CDR3 covers 14 residues. Germline lookup yields CDR1 LGHNA and CDR2 YNFKEQ. The germline V and J ends were trimmed by 4 bases and 6 bases, with 13 bases remaining between them. The CDR3 nucleotides are TGTGCCAGCAGCCTCGAACTAGCTTCCAATGAGCAGTTCTTC. It specifies CASSLELASNEQFF.

V usage is TRBV7-3 and J usage is TRBJ1-5, with D perhaps TRBD1 (5 bases). Per germline, CDR1 SGHTA and CDR2 FQGTGA. Between the trimmed V and J ends, which lost 4 bases and 3 bases, there was a span of 16 bases. This CDR3 is built from 16 residues. The CDR3 sequence is CASSSLLAGYNQPQHF. In DNA form, the CDR3 reads TGTGCCAGCAGCTCCCTTTTGGCAGGGTACAATCAGCCCCAGCATTTT.

This chain connects TRBV30 to TRBJ1-1; TRBD1 might be the D (5 bases). This CDR3 region has 13 residues. V was cut by 4 bases and J by 0 bases, with 9 bases left in between. CDR1 GTSNPN and CDR2 SVGIG come from the germline V gene (reference sequence). The CDR3 here is CAWMRQMNTEAFF. As DNA, the CDR3 is TGTGCCTGGATGAGACAGATGAACACTGAAGCTTTCTTT.

This clone was seen once. The chain joins TRBV7-9 to TRBJ2-5; possibly TRBD2 for D (7 bases). CDR1 and CDR2 (germline): SEHNR, FQNEAQ (reference sequence). With 1 base removed from V and 4 bases from J, the gap between germline ends came to 19 bases. CDR3 size: 17 residues. The CDR3 spells CASSLVRRGPIIETQYF. CDR3 bases: TGTGCCAGCAGCTTAGTTCGGCGGGGGCCCATAATAGAGACCCAGTACTTC.

The chain is built from TRBV13 and TRBJ2-1; weak D call: TRBD2 (7 bases). CDR3 length: 14 residues. The V gene lost 5 bases and the J gene lost 7 bases, with 15 bases spanning the gap. Germline V gives CDR1 PRHDT, CDR2 FYEKMQ (reference sequence). CDR3 protein: CASSLGGAGNEQFF. For the CDR3, the DNA is TGTGCCAGCAGCCTGGGGGGGGCCGGTAATGAGCAGTTCTTC.

This chain links TRBV5-1 with TRBJ2-3; D not resolved. V lost 0 bases to trimming and J lost 4 bases, with 9 bases between them. CDR1 SGHRS and CDR2 YFSETQ come from the germline V gene. CDR3 length: 14 residues. The CDR3 DNA is TGCGCCAGCAGCTTGGGGCCCCCCCCAGATACGCAGTATTTT. It is translated as CASSLGPPPDTQYF.

This clone has a handful of counts. The V call is TRBV15, the J call TRBJ1-5; 7 bases are shared with TRBD1. V lost 8 bases and J lost 1; bases outside the gene matches: 8. This CDR3 contains 15 residues. The V gene's germline CDR1 is LNHNV and CDR2 YYDKDF (reference sequence). CDR3 bases: TGTGCCACCGGTGCAGGGGGTTTGAGCAATCAGCCCCAGCATTTT. Its translation is CATGAGGLSNQPQHF.

About this clone: A much bigger clone sits one base away, suggesting this may be a read error. This chain uses TRBV9 with TRBJ2-5, with 9 bases matching TRBD2. J gave up 1 base and V 2 bases, and 0 bases lay outside the gene matches. Germline V gene lookup returns CDR1 SGDLS and CDR2 YYNGEE. The CDR3 covers 14 residues. The CDR3 region has the DNA TGTGCCAGCAGCGTTAGCGGGGGCCAAGAGACCCAGTACTTC. Amino acids: CASSVSGGQETQYF.

The V and J genes are TRBV18 and TRBJ1-3, with 7 positions matching TRBD1. Germline trimming cut 5 bases from V and 6 bases from J; bases unmatched to any gene: 10. The CDR3 is 15 residues long. Germline V gene lookup returns CDR1 KGHSH and CDR2 LQKENI. The CDR3 sequence: CASSFKTGTANTIYF. The CDR3 coding sequence is TGTGCCAGCTCATTCAAGACAGGGACGGCAAACACCATATATTTT.

The chain couples TRBV5-6 to TRBJ2-7, with a tentative D call TRBD2 (7 bases). Germline values: CDR1 SGHDT, CDR2 YYEEEE. The CDR3 sequence is 15 residues long. Trimming pared 2 bases from V and 3 bases from J, leaving 15 bases between. CDR3 nucleotide sequence: TGTGCCAGCAGCTTCGTGGGAGGGGGGCGCTACGAGCAGTACTTC. Its translation: CASSFVGGGRYEQYF.

The CDR3 bases are TGCGCCAGCAGCTTGGGTGGCTTTACTAACTATGGCTACACCTTC. Amino acids: CASSLGGFTNYGYTF. The chain carries TRBV5-1 and TRBJ1-2, with D unclear. V was shortened by 0 bases and J by 0 bases, with 9 bases between the two germline ends. The germline gives CDR1 SGHRS, CDR2 YFSETQ. This CDR3 region has 15 residues.

The CDR3 reads CASSYWTGHNYGYTF. CDR3 bases: TGTGCCAGCAGTTACTGGACAGGACACAACTATGGCTACACCTTC. The chain recombines TRBV6-5 with TRBJ1-2; 7 nucleotides agree with TRBD1. Germline CDR1 and CDR2: MNHEY and SVGAGI. The CDR3 totals 15 residues. V lost 1 base, J lost 2 bases, and 4 bases stayed unmatched.

The chain is built from TRBV18 and TRBJ1-2; 7 positions match TRBD1. Germline V lookup: CDR1 KGHSH, CDR2 LQKENI. The CDR3 totals 13 residues. Germline trimming cut 6 bases from V and 3 bases from J; bases unmatched to any gene: 4. CDR3 sequence (DNA): TGTGCCAGCTCGGGACAGACCGACTATGGCTACACCTTC. This sequence encodes CASSGQTDYGYTF.

The chain joins TRBV3-1 (or the pseudogene TRBV3-2) to TRBJ2-3; 9 nucleotides align to TRBD1. Germline values: CDR1 LGHDT, CDR2 YNNKEL (reference sequence). With V trimmed by 4 bases and J by 1 base, 6 bases remained unmatched. The CDR3 spans 16 residues. The CDR3 reads CASSRTGGIGTDTQYF. CDR3 nucleotide sequence: TGTGCCAGCAGCCGAACAGGGGGCATCGGCACAGATACGCAGTATTTT.

This CDR3 is CASSLVPFEAFF. The CDR3 DNA follows: TGTGCCAGCAGTTTAGTTCCTTTTGAAGCTTTCTTT. This chain uses TRBV28 with TRBJ1-1; D ambiguous. This CDR3 has 12 residues. Germline V gene lookup returns CDR1 MDHEN and CDR2 SYDVKM. V lost 2 bases and J lost 7, with 8 bases in between.

The chain employs TRBV7-2 and TRBJ1-6, with TRBD1 matching 11 bases. The V and J ends lost 5 bases and 10 bases, in that order; junction bases with no gene match: 19. CDR3 length: 19 residues. The germline CDR1 and CDR2 sequences are SGHTA and FQGNSA. The CDR3 sequence is CASSHELDRGRSKFSPLHF. CDR3 DNA sequence: TGTGCCAGCAGCCATGAGTTGGACAGGGGGCGTTCGAAGTTCTCACCCCTCCACTTT.

The chain couples TRBV5-4 to TRBJ1-2; a possible D gene is TRBD1 (5 bases). Trimming cost V 0 bases and J 8 bases, with 14 bases left between them. The CDR3 contains 14 residues. The germline V gene has CDR1 SGHNT and CDR2 YYREEE (reference sequence). The CDR3 sequence is CASSLEDSAWGYTF. CDR3 DNA sequence: TGTGCCAGCAGCTTGGAAGACAGTGCCTGGGGCTACACCTTC.

The gene calls are TRBV2 and TRBJ1-1, with 12 bases that match TRBD1. This CDR3 has 14 residues. The V gene's germline CDR1 is SNHLY and CDR2 FYNNEI. With V trimmed by 6 bases and J by 7 bases, 6 bases remained unmatched. The CDR3 here is CASSRDRGRNEAFF. Here the CDR3 DNA reads TGTGCCAGCAGCCGGGACAGGGGGCGGAATGAAGCTTTCTTT.

The chain employs TRBV9 and TRBJ2-1, with TRBD2 matching over 8 bases. The CDR3 spans 16 residues. J gave up 0 bases and V 4 bases, and 6 bases lay outside the gene matches. CDR1 and CDR2 (germline): SGDLS, YYNGEE. For the CDR3, the DNA is TGTGCCAGCAGCTTTTCGGGGACTAGCTCCTACAATGAGCAGTTCTTC. Its translation is CASSFSGTSSYNEQFF.

The gene calls are TRBV12-2 and TRBJ2-1; TRBD1 reflects the table's D call only, with no check against the DNA. TRBV12-2 is a listed pseudogene. CDR3 length: 14 residues. The CDR3 reads CASRGTATYNEQFF. The CDR3 bases are TGTGCAAGTCGGGGGACAGCGACCTACAATGAGCAGTTCTTC.

As concerns this clone: The same CDR3 can be traced to other DNA sequences in this sample. V and J are TRBV11-2 and TRBJ2-7; D remains ambiguous. Germline V gene sequence: CDR1 SGHAT, CDR2 FQNNGV. The CDR3 is 11 amino acids. V lost 4 bases to trimming and J lost 4 bases, with 5 bases between them. Here the CDR3 DNA reads TGTGCCAGCAGCTCACTATACGAGCAGTACTTC. As protein: CASSSLYEQYF.

The rearrangement uses TRBV4-2 and TRBJ2-2; TRBD2 agrees at 11 bases. The CDR3 is made up of 16 amino acids. The ends lost 4 bases at V and 4 bases at J; junction bases unmatched: 5. The germline CDR1 and CDR2 sequences are LGHNA and YNFKEQ. The DNA of the CDR3 is TGTGCCAGCAGCCGTACTAGCGGGGGATCCACCGGGGAGCTGTTTTTT. This codes for CASSRTSGGSTGELFF.

V gene TRBV25-1 combines with J gene TRBJ2-2; 8 bases match TRBD2. Per the germline V gene, CDR1 is MGHDK and CDR2 is SYGVNS. Trimming removed 5 bases from V and 6 bases from J; junction bases left unmatched: 11. The length of the CDR3 is 16 residues. The CDR3 DNA reads TGTGCCAGCAGTCGACGCGGACTAGCTATCGCCGGGGAGCTGTTTTTT. This codes for CASSRRGLAIAGELFF.